Shown below are 19 T cell receptor beta chains from a single sample sequenced in a study of blood T cells in healthy people across ages. Sample-barcoded 5' priming and a J-beta primer mix drove a second PCR of about 6 to 12 cycles. TCRdb reprocessed the 5' RACE reads via MiXCR and lists one record per CDR3 protein. The sample has hundreds of thousands of distinct CDR3 sequences; approximately 60% are singletons. The sample consisted of blood. These receptors were obtained from a man between 35 and 55 years old in good health.

The chain joins TRBV20-1 to TRBJ2-1; D not certain. With 0 bases removed from V and 7 bases from J, the gap between germline ends came to 7 bases. Per germline, CDR1 DFQATT and CDR2 SNEGSKA (reference sequence). The CDR3 extends over 12 amino acids. In DNA form, the CDR3 reads TGCAGTGCTAGAGAGAAGGCAAATGAGCAGTTCTTC. As protein: CSAREKANEQFF.

In DNA, the CDR3 is TGTGCCAGCAGCCAAGACACTAGCGGGAGGTACAATGAGCAGTTCTTC. Translating gives CASSQDTSGRYNEQFF. The chain employs TRBV4-2 and TRBJ2-1, with 12 bases that match TRBD2. The CDR3 contains 16 residues. Germline assignment: CDR1 LGHNA and CDR2 YNFKEQ. Unmatched junction bases numbered 1, after V lost 0 bases and J lost 4 bases.

This clonotype occurred a few times. The chain couples TRBV10-3 to TRBJ2-7, with TRBD2 as a possible D gene (5 bases). The CDR3 is made up of 13 amino acids. Trimming left V 8 bases short and J 0 bases short, with 11 bases between. Germline lookup yields CDR1 ENHRY and CDR2 SYGVKD. DNA for the CDR3: TGTGCCATCGGAGGCAGTAGCTCCTACGAGCAGTACTTC. Encoded protein: CAIGGSSSYEQYF.

This clonotype was counted a single time. This rearrangement joins TRBV20-1 to TRBJ1-2; TRBD1 might be the D (5 bases). This CDR3 region has 14 residues. In germline, CDR1 is DFQATT, CDR2 SNEGSKA (reference sequence). V was cut by 5 bases and J by 2 bases, with 15 bases left in between. The CDR3 spells CSALQRQNNYGYTF. In DNA form, the CDR3 reads TGCAGTGCTCTCCAGCGACAGAACAACTATGGCTACACCTTC.

This clonotype was seen ten or more times. The chain is built from TRBV7-2 and TRBJ2-7, with D uncertain. V gave up 3 bases and J gave up 3 bases, with 9 bases separating them. The CDR3 runs to 13 residues. CDR1 SGHTA and CDR2 FQGNSA come from the germline V gene. The CDR3 DNA reads as TGTGCCAGCAGCTTGGGCGGAATCTACGAGCAGTACTTC. Residues: CASSLGGIYEQYF.

The CDR3 DNA follows: TGTGCCAGCAGAGGCCAACCGTTGGGGCTGCTCGAGCAGTACTTC. This translates into CASRGQPLGLLEQYF. The chain is built from TRBV2 and TRBJ2-7, with D maybe TRBD1 (5 bases). The germline CDR1 and CDR2 sequences are SNHLY and FYNNEI. The CDR3 spans 15 residues. V lost 6 bases and J lost 6, with 21 bases in between.

The chain recombines TRBV2 with TRBJ2-7; 8 bases match TRBD2. Germline trimming cut 1 base from V and 1 base from J; bases unmatched to any gene: 6. The germline gives CDR1 SNHLY, CDR2 FYNNEI. CDR3 length: 16 residues. This CDR3 is CASSEGYGGASYEQYF. The CDR3 DNA sequence: TGTGCCAGCAGTGAAGGATACGGGGGGGCGTCCTACGAGCAGTACTTC.

This rearrangement joins TRBV4-2 to TRBJ1-2; tentatively, D is TRBD1 (6 bases). Germline-derived CDR1 and CDR2 are LGHNA and YNFKEQ. The CDR3 has 16 amino acids. Trimming stripped 3 bases from V and 8 bases from J, with 22 bases between. DNA of the CDR3: TGTGCCAGCAGCCAGTACCAACGAGAGGGGGTGGACGGCTACACCTTC. Its protein product is CASSQYQREGVDGYTF.

The rearrangement joins TRBV20-1 to TRBJ2-2, with TRBD2 identical over 11 bases. Germline loops: CDR1 DFQATT, CDR2 SNEGSKA (reference sequence). The CDR3 has 14 amino acids. V lost 3 bases and J lost 4; bases outside the gene matches: 1. For the CDR3, the DNA is TGCAGTGCTAGGGGGACTAGCGGCACCGGGGAGCTGTTTTTT. This translates into CSARGTSGTGELFF.

This rearrangement joins TRBV4-2 to TRBJ2-2; TRBD2 agrees at 8 bases. This CDR3 spans 15 amino acids. J gave up 9 bases and V 0 bases, and 6 bases lay outside the gene matches. Germline V gives CDR1 LGHNA, CDR2 YNFKEQ. The CDR3 bases are TGTGCCAGCAGCCAAGATCCCGGGGGGGCCTGGGAGCTGTTTTTT. Its translation is CASSQDPGGAWELFF.

This clonotype turned up a few times. V is TRBV28 and J is TRBJ1-4; D gene ambiguous. CDR3 size: 14 residues. The germline gives CDR1 MDHEN, CDR2 SYDVKM. V dropped 5 bases and J dropped 8 bases, with 15 bases sitting between them. The CDR3, as DNA: TGTGCCAGCAGTCTCCAAGGACGGGGAGAAAAACTGTTTTTT. Amino acids: CASSLQGRGEKLFF.

The rearrangement joins TRBV6-6 to TRBJ1-2; perhaps TRBD1 as D (5 bases). The CDR3 runs 14 residues. Germline CDR1 is MNHNY and CDR2 is SVGAGI (reference sequence). V lost 6 bases, J lost 8 bases, and 19 bases lay in between. The CDR3 DNA follows: TGTGCCAGCAGGACCTCGGGACGGGGGTCAGGCTACACCTTC. It specifies CASRTSGRGSGYTF.

The chain is built from TRBV7-3 and TRBJ2-1, with a weak D call TRBD1 (6 bases). CDR3 length: 15 amino acids. V was shortened by 4 bases and J by 0 bases, with 10 bases between the two germline ends. CDR1 is SGHTA, CDR2 FQGTGA, per germline. CDR3 DNA sequence: TGTGCCAGCAGCTCACAGGGCATCTCCTACAATGAGCAGTTCTTC. Protein sequence: CASSSQGISYNEQFF.

This clonotype was picked up a small number of times. J is TRBJ2-7 and V is TRBV3-1; no firm D call. This CDR3 spans 13 amino acids. Germline V gene sequence: CDR1 LGHDT, CDR2 YNNKEL (reference sequence). V lost 1 base and J 6 bases, leaving 10 bases between the germline ends. The CDR3 is CASSQGPLSEQYF. In nucleotides, the CDR3 is TGTGCCAGCAGCCAAGGCCCTCTCTCCGAGCAGTACTTC.

J is TRBJ2-7 and V is TRBV12-3 or TRBV12-4; TRBD2 matches at 8 bases. With the DNA end fitting TRBJ2-1 better, the J assignment may be wrong. The CDR3 is 15 amino acids. CDR3 protein: CASTPRAGVFNEQFF. In nucleotides, the CDR3 is TGTGCCAGCACTCCTAGAGCGGGGGTTTTCAATGAGCAGTTCTTC.

The chain is built from TRBV7-3 and TRBJ2-3; the D is unclear. The CDR3 consists of 16 residues. Trimming took off 2 bases at V and 5 bases at J, with 17 bases between the two ends. Germline lookup yields CDR1 SGHTA and CDR2 FQGTGA. The DNA of the CDR3 is TGTGCCAGCAGCTTATTTAATGCGGCAGCACAAGATACGCAGTATTTT. It encodes CASSLFNAAAQDTQYF. The full variable domain, in which reference TRBV7-3 and TRBJ2-3 provide the parts outside the CDR3, is GAGVSQTPSNKVTEKGKYVELRCDPISGHTALYWYRQSLGQGPEFLIYFQGTGAADDSGLPNDRFFAVRPEGSVSTLKIQRTERGDSAVYLCASSLFNAAAQDTQYFGPGTRLTVL.

This clonotype was observed a few times. V gene TRBV29-1 combines with J gene TRBJ1-1; unclear D gene. The CDR3 spans 13 residues. Deletions cut 7 bases from V and 5 bases from J, with 17 bases between. The germline gives CDR1 SQVTM, CDR2 ANQGSEA. Here the CDR3 DNA reads TGCAGCGCCCGAACAGATTCGGGGACTGAAGCTTTCTTT. Translated: CSARTDSGTEAFF.

The chain carries TRBV29-1 and TRBJ2-7; 8 bases are a match to TRBD2. The CDR3 runs 15 residues. The V segment lost 7 bases and the J segment 7 bases; nucleotides outside the gene matches: 18. Germline CDR1 and CDR2: SQVTM and ANQGSEA. The CDR3 DNA sequence: TGCAGCGCCAAAGAAGTTACCAGCGGGAGTGGTGAGCAGTACTTC. Translation gives CSAKEVTSGSGEQYF.

The chain employs TRBV5-1 and TRBJ2-1; a possible D gene is TRBD2 (5 bases). V was cut by 4 bases and J by 7 bases, with 12 bases left in between. Germline V lookup: CDR1 SGHRS, CDR2 YFSETQ. This CDR3 region has 13 residues. The CDR3 coding sequence is TGCGCCAGCAGCGGGGTTAGCGATAATGAGCAGTTCTTC. It codes for CASSGVSDNEQFF. Full variable domain (remainder filled in from reference TRBV5-1 and TRBJ2-1): KAGVTQTPRYLIKTRGQQVTLSCSPISGHRSVSWYQQTPGQGLQFLFEYFSETQRNKGNFPGRFSGRQFSNSRSEMNVSTLELGDSALYLCASSGVSDNEQFFGPGTRLTVL.